The clone carrying this T cell receptor (beta chain) was recorded a few times. The CDR3 runs 14 residues. Germline CDR1 is SGHRS and CDR2 is YFSETQ. With 9 bases removed from V and 6 bases from J, the gap between germline ends came to 19 bases. PCR involved 60 Vbeta and 13 Jbeta primers. Methods used by the authors: Counted up in a later analysis, unique TCR beta chains came to some 80 million, with roughly 11 million shared. Method: immunoSEQ multiplex PCR; TCRdb's copy keeps in-frame clones and lacks some. V, J and clone size are taken as reported in that table, and D and trimming were inferred from the DNA itself. The sample holds around 180,000 clones, roughly four fifths seen once. This entry is derived from a study of cytomegalovirus exposure and HLA in healthy donors.

This sequence joins TRBV5-1 and TRBJ2-4, with D possibly matching TRBD1 (7 bases). The TCR sequence derives from a woman in her forties or fifties in good health and CMV-seronegative. Sequencing was done on a sample of PBMCs. The CDR3 here is CATSAGRQGNIQYF. Written as DNA, the CDR3 is TGCGCCACCTCAGCGGGCCGACAGGGAAACATTCAGTACTTC.